The text below deals with one T cell receptor beta chain. For recovered donors of Cohort 3, there were two negative PCRs, clearance, or symptom resolution. The sample comes from a study of blood T cell repertoires in COVID-19. Only in-frame clones appear in the TCRdb table, and some are missing; sequencing was by immunoSEQ multiplex PCR. The table shows 300,000 to 350,000 clones, with under 90% occurring only once. In germline, CDR1 is SGHTA, CDR2 FQGNSA. The CDR3 covers 15 residues. Trimming took 1 base from V and 2 from J; bases not matched to a gene: 3. The sequencing sample was made of PBMCs or T cells enriched from blood (not recorded which). This chain uses TRBV7-2 with TRBJ2-3; 7 bases are a match to TRBD1. This sequence was found in a woman in her 30s who had recovered from COVID-19. CDR3 nucleotide sequence: TGTGCCAGCAGCTTAGTGGGACAGAACACAGATACGCAGTATTTT. Encoded protein: CASSLVGQNTDTQYF.